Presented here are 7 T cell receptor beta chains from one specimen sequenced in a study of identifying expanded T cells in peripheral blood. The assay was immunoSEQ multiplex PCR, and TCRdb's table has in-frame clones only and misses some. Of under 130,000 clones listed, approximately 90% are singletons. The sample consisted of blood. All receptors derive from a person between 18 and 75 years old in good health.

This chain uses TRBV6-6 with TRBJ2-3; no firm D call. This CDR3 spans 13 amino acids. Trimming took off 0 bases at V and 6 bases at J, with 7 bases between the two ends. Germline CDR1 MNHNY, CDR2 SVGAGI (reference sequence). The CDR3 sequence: CASSYSSLDTQYF. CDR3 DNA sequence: TGTGCCAGCAGTTACTCGAGTCTGGATACGCAGTATTTT.

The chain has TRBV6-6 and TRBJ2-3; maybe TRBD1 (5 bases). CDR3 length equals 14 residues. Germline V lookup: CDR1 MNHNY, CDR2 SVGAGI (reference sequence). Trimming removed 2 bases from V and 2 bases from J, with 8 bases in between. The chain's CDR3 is CASSYGANTDTQYF. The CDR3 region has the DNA TGTGCCAGCAGTTACGGGGCTAACACAGATACGCAGTATTTT.

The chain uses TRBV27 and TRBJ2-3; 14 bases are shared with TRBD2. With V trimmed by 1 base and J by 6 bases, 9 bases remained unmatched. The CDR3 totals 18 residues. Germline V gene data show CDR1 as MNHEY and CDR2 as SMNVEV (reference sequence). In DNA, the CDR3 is TGTGCCAGCAGTTTATTGTCAAGACTAGCGGGGGGGACCGATACGCAGTATTTT. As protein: CASSLLSRLAGGTDTQYF.

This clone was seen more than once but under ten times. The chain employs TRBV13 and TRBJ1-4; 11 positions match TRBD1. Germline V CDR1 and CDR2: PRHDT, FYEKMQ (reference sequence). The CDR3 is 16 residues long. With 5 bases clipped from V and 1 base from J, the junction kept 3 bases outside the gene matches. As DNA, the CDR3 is TGTGCCAGCAGCATGGGACAGGGGGTAACTAATGAAAAACTGTTTTTT. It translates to CASSMGQGVTNEKLFF.

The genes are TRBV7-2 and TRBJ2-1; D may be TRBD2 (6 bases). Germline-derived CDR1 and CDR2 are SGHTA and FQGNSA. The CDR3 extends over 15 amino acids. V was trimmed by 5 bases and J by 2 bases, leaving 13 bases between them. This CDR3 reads CASSQGWTTYNEQFF. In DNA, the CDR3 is TGTGCCAGCAGCCAAGGGTGGACTACCTACAATGAGCAGTTCTTC. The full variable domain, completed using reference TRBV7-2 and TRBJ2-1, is GAGVSQSPSNKVTEKGKDVELRCDPISGHTALYWYRQSLGQGLEFLIYFQGNSAPDKSGLPSDRFSAERTGGSVSTLTIQRTQQEDSAVYLCASSQGWTTYNEQFFGPGTRLTVL.

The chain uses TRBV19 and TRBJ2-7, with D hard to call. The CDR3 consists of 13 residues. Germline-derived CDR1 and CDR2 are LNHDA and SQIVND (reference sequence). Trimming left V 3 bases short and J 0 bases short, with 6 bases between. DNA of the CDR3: TGTGCCAGTAGTATTAGTTACTCCTACGAGCAGTACTTC. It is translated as CASSISYSYEQYF.

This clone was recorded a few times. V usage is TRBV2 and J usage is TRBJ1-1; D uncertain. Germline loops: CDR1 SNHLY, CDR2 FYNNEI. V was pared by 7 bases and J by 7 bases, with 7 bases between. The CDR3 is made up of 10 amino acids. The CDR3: CASTGIEAFF. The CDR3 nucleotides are TGTGCCAGCACTGGAATTGAAGCTTTCTTT.